These 32 T cell receptor beta chains were sequenced from one sample in a study of T cell responses to AZD1222 COVID-19 vaccine. Sequencing used immunoSEQ multiplex PCR; TCRdb keeps in-frame clones, though not all of them. This table has about 72,000 clones, 80% to 90% appearing once. The sample here was peripheral blood, taken 28 days after the second AZD1222 dose. These TCRs come from an adult who received the AZD1222 COVID-19 vaccine.

The V call is TRBV6-5, the J call TRBJ1-2; possible D gene TRBD1, 6 bases. The V end was cut by 7 bases, the J end by 3 bases, with 15 bases between. CDR1 MNHEY and CDR2 SVGAGI come from the germline V gene. The CDR3 spans 14 residues. CDR3 coding DNA: TGTGCCAGCATTCGGACAGCGGGAGACTATGGCTACACCTTC. As protein: CASIRTAGDYGYTF.

The rearrangement links TRBV19 to TRBJ1-5; D gene ambiguous. CDR3 length: 14 amino acids. V gave up 3 bases and J gave up 4 bases, with 10 bases separating them. Per germline, CDR1 LNHDA and CDR2 SQIVND (reference sequence). For the CDR3, the DNA is TGTGCCAGTAGTATGAGTTTCGGGAATCAGCCCCAGCATTTT. Translating gives CASSMSFGNQPQHF.

This clone was detected once. The rearrangement uses TRBV2 and TRBJ1-2; D is uncertain. Per germline, CDR1 SNHLY and CDR2 FYNNEI. This CDR3 is built from 15 residues. V gave up 3 bases and J gave up 1 base, with 12 bases separating them. The CDR3, as DNA: TGTGCCAGCAGTGAGGTAGCAGCTTTTAACTATGGCTACACCTTC. It yields the protein CASSEVAAFNYGYTF.

V is TRBV4-1 and J is TRBJ2-7; 14 bases are shared with TRBD2. Per germline, CDR1 MGHRA and CDR2 YSYEKL. Trimming removed 3 bases from V and 5 bases from J; junction bases left unmatched: 6. The CDR3 is made up of 16 amino acids. In DNA form, the CDR3 reads TGCGCCAGCAGCCAGAAGGGACTAGCGGGAGAGGACGAGCAGTACTTC. This translates into CASSQKGLAGEDEQYF.

The table lists this clone with a count of one. This rearrangement joins TRBV28 to TRBJ2-7; D is undetermined. This CDR3 is built from 11 residues. V lost 6 bases and J lost 6, with 9 bases in between. Germline CDR1 and CDR2: MDHEN and SYDVKM. The CDR3 loop reads CASRQRLEQYF. The CDR3 DNA follows: TGTGCCAGCAGACAAAGGCTCGAGCAGTACTTC.

The genes are TRBV5-1 and TRBJ2-3, with 7 bases that match TRBD2. V was pared by 0 bases and J by 6 bases, with 7 bases of the junction left unmatched. Germline-derived CDR1 and CDR2 are SGHRS and YFSETQ. CDR3 size: 15 residues. For the CDR3, the DNA is TGCGCCAGCAGCTTGGTGTCCAGGGAGGGTGATACGCAGTATTTT. It translates to CASSLVSREGDTQYF.

This rearrangement joins TRBV19 to TRBJ1-2, with 7 bases matching TRBD1. Unmatched junction bases numbered 10, after V lost 8 bases and J lost 7 bases. CDR1 and CDR2 from the germline V gene are LNHDA and SQIVND (reference sequence). The CDR3 has 13 amino acids. The CDR3 spells CASDDREVGGYTF. The CDR3 DNA is TGTGCCAGTGATGACAGGGAGGTTGGTGGCTACACCTTC.

This chain links TRBV7-9 with TRBJ1-4; 9 positions match TRBD1. This CDR3 contains 16 residues. CDR1 is SEHNR and CDR2 is FQNEAQ in the germline V gene (reference sequence). V shed 5 bases and J 3 bases; nucleotides not matched to a gene: 7. The CDR3 DNA reads as TGTGCCAGCAGCCACCCTACAGGGGGCTCTAATGAAAAACTGTTTTTT. It encodes CASSHPTGGSNEKLFF.

The chain is built from TRBV19 and TRBJ2-1, with 7 nucleotides matching TRBD2. This CDR3 has 15 amino acids. The J segment lost 3 bases and the V segment lost 9 bases, leaving 11 bases of the junction unmatched. The V gene's germline CDR1 is LNHDA and CDR2 SQIVND (reference sequence). Written as DNA, the CDR3 is TGTGCCAGCCGAGTTTACGCGGGAGACTACAATGAGCAGTTCTTC. The encoded protein is CASRVYAGDYNEQFF.

This chain uses TRBV13 with TRBJ1-2; D call uncertain. V was clipped by 5 bases and J by 8 bases, with 18 bases between them. Germline lookup yields CDR1 PRHDT and CDR2 FYEKMQ (reference sequence). The CDR3 consists of 14 residues. The CDR3 protein is CASSTTRATGGYTF. The CDR3 region has the DNA TGTGCCAGCAGCACGACCCGGGCGACTGGAGGCTACACCTTC. The full variable domain, in which reference TRBV13 and TRBJ1-2 provide the parts outside the CDR3, is AAGVIQSPRHLIKEKRETATLKCYPIPRHDTVYWYQQGPGQDPQFLISFYEKMQSDKGSIPDRFSAQQFSDYHSELNMSSLELGDSALYFCASSTTRATGGYTFGSGTRLTVV.

The chain is built from TRBV11-2 and TRBJ2-7; possibly TRBD2 for D (7 bases). Germline values: CDR1 SGHAT, CDR2 FQNNGV. This CDR3 is built from 15 residues. V was trimmed by 5 bases and J by 5 bases, leaving 19 bases between them. The CDR3, as DNA: TGTGCCAGCAGCCCCCGAGGGGGGGATACGGACGAGCAGTACTTC. It yields the protein CASSPRGGDTDEQYF.

The J gene is TRBJ1-5, the V gene TRBV11-2; D not resolved. Looked up from germline, CDR1 is SGHAT and CDR2 is FQNNGV. V lost 1 base and J lost 5, with 6 bases in between. This CDR3 region has 13 residues. In DNA form, the CDR3 reads TGTGCCAGCAGCTTAGTTGATGATCAGCCCCAGCATTTT. Its protein product is CASSLVDDQPQHF.

This chain uses TRBV4-3 with TRBJ2-1; 8 bases are shared with TRBD1. This CDR3 is built from 18 residues. The junction had 15 bases not matched to a gene; V was cut back by 4 bases and J by 4 bases. Germline V gene data show CDR1 as LGHNA and CDR2 as YSLEER. The CDR3 region has the DNA TGCGCCAGCAGCCGGGACGAACTCGCAGGGGGCGCTTACAATGAGCAGTTCTTC. Translating gives CASSRDELAGGAYNEQFF.

This clone has only one observation. CDR3 sequence reads: CASSQAGATHYQPQHF. CDR3 bases: TGCGCCAGCAGCCAGGCAGGGGCGACACACTATCAGCCCCAGCATTTT. V and J are TRBV4-1 and TRBJ1-5; tentative D call: TRBD1 (6 bases). The V end lost 3 bases, the J end lost 5 bases, and 17 bases lay between the germline ends. Per germline, CDR1 MGHRA and CDR2 YSYEKL. The length of the CDR3 is 16 residues.

The V call is TRBV6-6, the J call TRBJ2-7; D is unresolved. Germline-derived CDR1 and CDR2 are MNHNY and SVGAGI (reference sequence). V lost 2 bases, J lost 3 bases, and 8 bases lay in between. The CDR3 has 13 amino acids. The DNA for the CDR3 is TGTGCCAGCAGTTACGGACCTAGCTACGAGCAGTACTTC. Its protein is CASSYGPSYEQYF.

This clone was seen just once. The gene calls are TRBV11-2 and TRBJ1-3, with D unresolved. Germline loops: CDR1 SGHAT, CDR2 FQNNGV. The CDR3 extends over 15 amino acids. Trimming left V 7 bases short and J 0 bases short, with 13 bases between. The CDR3 DNA reads as TGTGCCAGCACCCCCCCGCCCCGCTCTGGAAACACCATATATTTT. Translation gives CASTPPPRSGNTIYF. Drawing the rest from reference TRBV11-2 and TRBJ1-3, the complete variable domain is EAGVAQSPRYKIIEKRQSVAFWCNPISGHATLYWYQQILGQGPKLLIQFQNNGVVDDSQLPKDRFSAERLKGVDSTLKIQPAKLEDSAVYLCASTPPPRSGNTIYFGEGSWLTVV.

V usage is TRBV5-1 and J usage is TRBJ2-7; possibly TRBD1 for D (7 bases). The CDR3 is 16 amino acids. The germline gives CDR1 SGHRS, CDR2 YFSETQ. V was pared by 0 bases and J by 2 bases, with 15 bases between. CDR3 protein: CASSLAGGGLTYEQYF. The CDR3 nucleotides are TGCGCCAGCAGCTTGGCAGGAGGGGGCTTGACCTACGAGCAGTACTTC.

The chain uses TRBV7-2 and TRBJ2-1; 8 bases agree with TRBD2. The V gene's germline CDR1 is SGHTA and CDR2 FQGNSA. The CDR3 length is 18 residues. After removal of 2 bases from V and 2 bases from J, the junction contained 11 bases not matched to a gene. CDR3 amino acids: CASSLRPPQRETYNEQFF. In DNA, the CDR3 is TGTGCCAGCAGCTTAAGACCCCCCCAGCGGGAGACCTACAATGAGCAGTTCTTC.

The V and J genes are TRBV7-2 and TRBJ1-5; no firm D call. The CDR3 is made up of 13 amino acids. V was clipped by 5 bases and J by 3 bases, with 8 bases between them. Per the germline V gene, CDR1 is SGHTA and CDR2 is FQGNSA. The CDR3 is CASSALNNQPQHF. For the CDR3, the DNA is TGTGCCAGCAGCGCTCTCAACAATCAGCCCCAGCATTTT.

This clone was observed a single time. The J gene is TRBJ2-3, the V gene TRBV18; perhaps TRBD2 as D (5 bases). V was cut by 4 bases and J by 4 bases, with 12 bases left in between. CDR3 size: 14 residues. Germline loops: CDR1 KGHSH, CDR2 LQKENI. The CDR3, as DNA: TGTGCCAGCTCACTAACTAGTACGGCAGATACGCAGTATTTT. This codes for CASSLTSTADTQYF.

The CDR3 DNA reads TGTGCCAGCTCACTGGGGGTCACTGAAGCTTTCTTT. Translation: CASSLGVTEAFF. This sequence joins TRBV18 and TRBJ1-1; TRBD1 might be the D (5 bases). CDR3 size: 12 residues. V lost 4 bases and J 4 bases, leaving 7 bases between the germline ends. Germline loops: CDR1 KGHSH, CDR2 LQKENI. Looking up the rest from reference TRBV18 and TRBJ1-1 gives the full variable domain: NAGVMQNPRHLVRRRGQEARLRCSPMKGHSHVYWYRQLPEEGLKFMVYLQKENIIDESGMPKERFSAEFPKEGPSILRIQQVVRGDSAAYFCASSLGVTEAFFGQGTRLTVV.

This clone was picked up a small number of times. The chain carries TRBV11-3 and TRBJ2-1; 8 nucleotides agree with TRBD1. CDR1 is SGHNT and CDR2 is YENEEA in the germline V gene. The CDR3 contains 15 residues. V shed 1 base, J shed 2 bases, and the junction held 1 base outside the gene matches. CDR3 in amino acids: CASSLGTGTYNEQFF. The CDR3 region has the DNA TGTGCCAGCAGCTTAGGGACAGGGACCTACAATGAGCAGTTCTTC. The whole variable domain, remainder taken from reference TRBV11-3 and TRBJ2-1, is EAGVVQSPRYKIIEKKQPVAFWCNPISGHNTLYWYLQNLGQGPELLIRYENEEAVDDSQLPKDRFSAERLKGVDSTLKIQPAELGDSAVYLCASSLGTGTYNEQFFGPGTRLTVL.

This sequence joins TRBV10-2 and TRBJ2-7, with 8 bases aligning to TRBD2. Germline V CDR1 and CDR2: WSHSY, SAAADI. CDR3 length equals 14 residues. After removal of 7 bases from V and 0 bases from J, the junction contained 5 bases not matched to a gene. Here the CDR3 reads CASTTGGSSYEQYF. The CDR3 coding sequence is TGCGCCAGCACCACGGGGGGGAGCTCCTACGAGCAGTACTTC.

The rearrangement uses TRBV7-6 and TRBJ2-2, with 7 bases identical to TRBD1. CDR1 SGHVS and CDR2 FNYEAQ come from the germline V gene. V lost 5 bases to trimming and J lost 1 base; unmatched junction nucleotides: 7. The CDR3 sequence is 16 residues long. CDR3 residues: CASSLTGTVNTGELFF. CDR3 nucleotide sequence: TGTGCCAGCAGCCTAACCGGGACAGTGAACACCGGGGAGCTGTTTTTT.

CDR3 nucleotide sequence: TGTGCCAGCAGCCGCGGGGCAGGGGATGCTTATGGCTACACCTTC. Protein sequence: CASSRGAGDAYGYTF. V usage is TRBV7-3 and J usage is TRBJ1-2, with D possibly matching TRBD1 (6 bases). This CDR3 region has 15 residues. From germline, CDR1 is SGHTA and CDR2 FQGTGA. Trimming shortened V by 5 bases and J by 5 bases, and 18 bases separated the two germline ends.

The V and J genes are TRBV7-8 and TRBJ1-2; D ambiguous. V shed 2 bases and J shed 7 bases, with 11 bases lying between them. This CDR3 spans 13 amino acids. The germline V gene encodes CDR1 SGHVS and CDR2 FQNEAQ. In DNA, the CDR3 is TGTGCCAGCAGCTTATCCCGGGGATCTGGCTACACCTTC. Its protein product is CASSLSRGSGYTF.

The CDR3 DNA sequence: TGTGCCAGCAGCTCATCCCCGGGGCATTCTTACGAGCAGTACTTC. As protein: CASSSSPGHSYEQYF. The J gene is TRBJ2-7, the V gene TRBV11-2; D might be TRBD1 or TRBD2, each matching 5 bases. CDR1 and CDR2 (germline): SGHAT, FQNNGV. The CDR3 has 15 amino acids. Trimming took 4 bases from V and 4 from J, leaving 17 bases between them. The whole variable domain, remainder taken from reference TRBV11-2 and TRBJ2-7, is EAGVAQSPRYKIIEKRQSVAFWCNPISGHATLYWYQQILGQGPKLLIQFQNNGVVDDSQLPKDRFSAERLKGVDSTLKIQPAKLEDSAVYLCASSSSPGHSYEQYFGPGTRLTVT.

This chain uses TRBV19 with TRBJ1-4; 10 nucleotides match TRBD1. The junction had 3 bases not matched to a gene; V was cut back by 5 bases and J by 0 bases. The CDR3 totals 16 residues. Germline CDR1 is LNHDA and CDR2 is SQIVND (reference sequence). Written as DNA, the CDR3 is TGTGCCAGTAGTGACAGGGGGCGCGCAACTAATGAAAAACTGTTTTTT. As protein: CASSDRGRATNEKLFF.

The chain combines TRBV12-5 with TRBJ2-1; D gene unclear. V lost 3 bases, J lost 9 bases, and 3 bases lay in between. This CDR3 region has 10 residues. The germline V gene encodes CDR1 LGHNT and CDR2 FRNRAP. The CDR3 sequence is CASGFGEQFF. The CDR3 DNA reads as TGTGCTAGTGGTTTTGGTGAGCAGTTCTTC.

The chain combines TRBV4-1 with TRBJ2-7; D perhaps matches TRBD1 (6 bases). CDR3 length: 14 residues. Trimming left V 2 bases short and J 0 bases short, with 8 bases between. Germline V gene sequence: CDR1 MGHRA, CDR2 YSYEKL. The CDR3: CASSQTGSSYEQYF. As DNA, the CDR3 is TGCGCCAGCAGCCAAACAGGGAGCTCCTACGAGCAGTACTTC.

This clone was observed once. The rearrangement joins TRBV10-3 to TRBJ1-5; D is possibly TRBD1 (6 bases). Deletions cut 0 bases from V and 4 bases from J, with 13 bases between. This CDR3 spans 16 amino acids. Germline CDR1 reads ENHRY; CDR2 reads SYGVKD. The CDR3 DNA follows: TGTGCCATCAGTGAGTCCCCAGGGGCAGCGAATCAGCCCCAGCATTTT. Translating it yields CAISESPGAANQPQHF.

The chain uses TRBV5-1 and TRBJ2-5; perhaps TRBD2 as D (7 bases). The CDR3 sequence is 17 residues long. Germline CDR1 reads SGHRS; CDR2 reads YFSETQ. Trimming shortened V by 4 bases and J by 4 bases, and 23 bases separated the two germline ends. CDR3 sequence reads: CASSPSPQTGRGETQYF. The DNA for the CDR3 is TGCGCCAGCAGCCCATCGCCCCAAACAGGGAGGGGAGAGACCCAGTACTTC.